This T cell receptor (beta chain) is from a study of T cell responses to AZD1222 COVID-19 vaccine. The CDR3 has 15 residues. J was trimmed by 7 bases and V by 1 base; bases with no gene match: 7. CDR1 and CDR2 (germline): KGHDR, SFDVKD. Generated by immunoSEQ multiplex PCR, the TCRdb table keeps only in-frame clones and is missing some. The sample yields about 150,000 clones, about 93% seen once. V usage is TRBV24-1 and J usage is TRBJ1-2; 8 bases match TRBD1. The source material was peripheral blood, sampled on day 0 of AZD1222 vaccination. The source is an adult in good health. CDR3 bases: TGTGCCACCAGTGATTTCTCGGACAGGGAGCGTGGCTACACCTTC. Protein: CATSDFSDRERGYTF.